This T cell receptor beta chain was profiled in a study of blood T cell repertoires in COVID-19. Original data processing: Amplification from reference gene primers served as the basis for estimated nucleated cell counts. Sequencing used immunoSEQ multiplex PCR; TCRdb keeps in-frame clones, though not all of them. V and J calls and clone size are as listed in that table; D and trimming were resolved from the DNA. The data contain about 61,000 clones, about nine tenths of them singletons. The table lists this clone with a few counts. The CDR3 extends over 15 amino acids. Germline CDR1 is MNHEY and CDR2 is SVGEGT. V dropped 1 base and J dropped 1; count of bases not matched to a gene: 4.

The sample was peripheral blood. This sequence originates from a woman aged 45-65 years with active or convalescent COVID-19. The chain employs TRBV6-2 or TRBV6-3 and TRBJ2-7, with 7 nucleotides matching TRBD2. The CDR3 DNA reads TGTGCCAGCAGTTACTTGTGGGAGGGGTCCTACGAGCAGTACTTC. Its translation is CASSYLWEGSYEQYF.